These 13 T cell receptor beta chains were all obtained from the same sample, sequenced in a study of a mutant IDH1 vaccine in newly diagnosed glioma. Produced via immunoSEQ multiplex PCR; TCRdb's table is partial and in-frame only. The sample records approximately 66,000 clones, approximately 81% being singletons. Indicated time point: week 35, safety follow-up. Vaccine doses each comprised 300 ug of mutant IDH1 20-mer peptide, with topical imiquimod. The antigens for these receptors are not known. The sequencing here drew on PBMCs, taken from a glioma patient whose treatment included an IDH1 peptide vaccine. The receptor set was obtained from a man younger than 40 with glioma.

V is TRBV15 and J is TRBJ2-5; D is unresolved. V was shortened by 0 bases and J by 2 bases, with 19 bases between the two germline ends. CDR3 size: 18 residues. Germline loops: CDR1 LNHNV, CDR2 YYDKDF (reference sequence). CDR3 coding DNA: TGTGCCACCAGCAGAGATTGGGCCCGACGGTTGGGACAAGAGACCCAGTACTTC. This translates into CATSRDWARRLGQETQYF.

The chain employs TRBV29-1 and TRBJ2-3; 13 bases match TRBD2. Per germline, CDR1 SQVTM and CDR2 ANQGSEA. The CDR3 length is 15 residues. V trimming: 5 bases; J trimming: 6 bases; junction bases outside the gene matches: 8. Written as DNA, the CDR3 is TGCAGCGTTTCAAGACTAGCGGGGGGCGACGATACGCAGTATTTT. It is translated as CSVSRLAGGDDTQYF.

V usage is TRBV12-5 and J usage is TRBJ1-2; maybe TRBD1 (5 bases). V shed 1 base and J shed 2 bases, with 14 bases lying between them. CDR1 and CDR2 from the germline V gene are LGHNT and FRNRAP. The CDR3 contains 16 residues. CDR3 DNA sequence: TGTGCTAGTGGTTTGGCCCGGGACGGACGAAACTATGGCTACACCTTC. It is translated as CASGLARDGRNYGYTF.

This clone was counted once. The chain links TRBV19 to TRBJ1-5; D is ambiguous. The CDR3 runs 16 residues. Germline lookup yields CDR1 LNHDA and CDR2 SQIVND (reference sequence). V lost 3 bases and J 0 bases, leaving 12 bases between the germline ends. The chain's CDR3 is CASSIPGDYSNQPQHF. Here the CDR3 DNA reads TGTGCCAGTAGTATCCCGGGAGATTATAGCAATCAGCCCCAGCATTTT. The whole variable domain, remainder taken from reference TRBV19 and TRBJ1-5, is DGGITQSPKYLFRKEGQNVTLSCEQNLNHDAMYWYRQDPGQGLRLIYYSQIVNDFQKGDIAEGYSVSREKKESFPLTVTSAQKNPTAFYLCASSIPGDYSNQPQHFGDGTRLSIL.

The chain is built from TRBV19 and TRBJ1-3, with D unresolved. The CDR3 extends over 15 amino acids. The germline V gene has CDR1 LNHDA and CDR2 SQIVND (reference sequence). Trimming removed 7 bases from V and 0 bases from J, with 13 bases in between. As DNA, the CDR3 is TGTGCCAGTACCATAAGATCCAGCTCTGGAAACACCATATATTTT. Its translation: CASTIRSSSGNTIYF.

This chain uses TRBV7-8 with TRBJ1-1; D remains unclear. CDR1 and CDR2 (germline): SGHVS, FQNEAQ. With 3 bases removed from V and 1 base from J, the gap between germline ends came to 15 bases. The CDR3 has 16 residues. CDR3: CASSFSATTSNTEAFF. DNA for the CDR3: TGTGCCAGCAGCTTTTCGGCTACGACATCGAACACTGAAGCTTTCTTT. The entire variable domain, with the rest obtained from reference TRBV7-8 and TRBJ1-1, is as follows: GAGVSQSPRYKVAKRGQDVALRCDPISGHVSLFWYQQALGQGPEFLTYFQNEAQLDKSGLPSDRFFAERPEGSVSTLKIQRTQQEDSAVYLCASSFSATTSNTEAFFGQGTRLTVV.

This chain uses TRBV28 with TRBJ2-2; D not resolved. Germline loops: CDR1 MDHEN, CDR2 SYDVKM. V lost 2 bases and J 6 bases, leaving 13 bases between the germline ends. This CDR3 spans 15 amino acids. CDR3 protein: CASSLPLRWAGELFF. The DNA of the CDR3 is TGTGCCAGCAGTTTACCCCTAAGATGGGCCGGGGAGCTGTTTTTT.

The rearrangement uses TRBV18 and TRBJ1-1, with 9 bases aligning to TRBD1. Germline assignment: CDR1 KGHSH and CDR2 LQKENI. Unmatched junction bases numbered 4, after V lost 4 bases and J lost 7 bases. This CDR3 region has 13 residues. CDR3 coding DNA: TGTGCCAGCTCACTGGGGACAGGGAGTGAAGCTTTCTTT. This encodes CASSLGTGSEAFF.

The chain links TRBV5-1 to TRBJ2-5; the D gene is possibly TRBD1 (6 bases). The CDR3 runs 16 residues. Germline assignment: CDR1 SGHRS and CDR2 YFSETQ. V lost 0 bases to trimming and J lost 0 bases, with 12 bases between them. The CDR3 DNA sequence: TGCGCCAGCAGCTTGGTGGGGACACCGTACCAAGAGACCCAGTACTTC. Protein: CASSLVGTPYQETQYF.

The chain is built from TRBV30 and TRBJ1-5, with a tentative D call TRBD1 (5 bases). CDR1 and CDR2 (germline): GTSNPN, SVGIG (reference sequence). This CDR3 has 15 amino acids. The germline V and J ends were trimmed by 0 bases and 1 base, with 10 bases remaining between them. CDR3 bases: TGTGCCTGGAGTGTGAAAGGGGCGAGCAATCAGCCCCAGCATTTT. It is translated as CAWSVKGASNQPQHF.

V and J are TRBV5-6 and TRBJ1-1, with a tentative D call TRBD1 (6 bases). Deletions cut 1 base from V and 8 bases from J, with 21 bases between. This CDR3 has 16 amino acids. CDR1 and CDR2 (germline): SGHDT, YYEEEE. The CDR3 sequence: CASSLRIGWTEREAFF. CDR3 coding DNA: TGTGCCAGCAGCTTGAGAATTGGCTGGACAGAAAGGGAAGCTTTCTTT. Filled out from reference TRBV5-6 and TRBJ1-1, the complete variable domain reads DAGVTQSPTHLIKTRGQQVTLRCSPKSGHDTVSWYQQALGQGPQFIFQYYEEEERQRGNFPDRFSGHQFPNYSSELNVNALLLGDSALYLCASSLRIGWTEREAFFGQGTRLTVV.

The chain employs TRBV6-1 and TRBJ2-6; D unresolved. The V end lost 8 bases, the J end lost 0 bases, and 11 bases lay between the germline ends. The CDR3 consists of 15 residues. Germline CDR1 is MNHNS and CDR2 is SASEGT. This CDR3 reads CASATVSSGANVLTF. CDR3 sequence (DNA): TGTGCCAGCGCAACAGTCAGCTCTGGGGCCAACGTCCTGACTTTC.

The chain is built from TRBV2 and TRBJ2-5, with D perhaps TRBD2 (7 bases). The CDR3 length is 12 residues. The germline CDR1 and CDR2 sequences are SNHLY and FYNNEI. The germline V and J ends were trimmed by 8 bases and 8 bases, with 15 bases remaining between them. In DNA form, the CDR3 reads TGTGCCAGCGATGGGGGGGCGGTAACCCAGTACTTC. Its protein product is CASDGGAVTQYF. Filled out from reference TRBV2 and TRBJ2-5, the complete variable domain reads EPEVTQTPSHQVTQMGQEVILRCVPISNHLYFYWYRQILGQKVEFLVSFYNNEISEKSEIFDDQFSVERPDGSNFTLKIRSTKLEDSAMYFCASDGGAVTQYFGPGTRLLVL.